The present TCR beta chain was sequenced within a study of patients and donors after allogeneic stem cell transplantation. The CDR3 extends over 14 amino acids. In germline, CDR1 is DFQATT, CDR2 SNEGSKA (reference sequence). Trimming took off 3 bases at V and 0 bases at J, with 10 bases between the two ends. TCRdb reprocessed the RT-PCR reads via MiXCR and lists one record per CDR3 protein. The sample holds about 34,000 distinct CDR3 sequences, about two fifths seen once. The chain has TRBV20-1 and TRBJ2-3; D unclear. Sequencing was carried out using blood, either unsorted or a sorted T cell fraction (not recorded which). The clonotype comes from a human donor who was either an allogeneic HSCT recipient or a stem cell or donor lymphocyte infusion donor (not recorded which). It is not recorded whose cells these are; they may come from a transplant donor. The CDR3, as DNA: TGCAGTGCTAGCCAGCTGAGAAGCACAGATACGCAGTATTTT. Protein product: CSASQLRSTDTQYF.